The next 27 T cell receptor beta chains were all read from a single sample in a study of cytomegalovirus exposure and HLA in healthy donors. PCR employed 60 Vbeta and 13 Jbeta primers. TCRdb's table, derived via immunoSEQ multiplex PCR, lists solely in-frame clones and lacks some. Found here are roughly 140,000 clones, approximately 86% of them singletons; the top ten hold around 6.6%. The specimen sequenced was PBMCs. These receptors all stem from a woman between 45 and 65 years old in good health and CMV-seropositive.

The J gene is TRBJ1-2, the V gene TRBV30; 8 bases map to TRBD1. V trimming: 1 base; J trimming: 0 bases; junction bases outside the gene matches: 4. The CDR3 has 15 residues. Germline V gene sequence: CDR1 GTSNPN, CDR2 SVGIG (reference sequence). The CDR3 DNA follows: TGTGCCTGGAGTGATGGACAGGGCGCTAACTATGGCTACACCTTC. This encodes CAWSDGQGANYGYTF.

This clone showed up just once. This sequence joins TRBV7-2 and TRBJ1-2; 8 bases align to TRBD1. CDR1 SGHTA and CDR2 FQGNSA come from the germline V gene. The CDR3 totals 16 residues. V lost 1 base to trimming and J lost 4 bases; unmatched junction nucleotides: 8. CDR3 loop: CASSLGVTGARYGYTF. The CDR3 DNA reads as TGTGCCAGCAGCTTAGGAGTGACAGGGGCCCGCTATGGCTACACCTTC.

The chain couples TRBV7-3 to TRBJ2-1; the D is unclear. Germline V gene sequence: CDR1 SGHTA, CDR2 FQGTGA. V lost 1 base and J lost 5, with 12 bases in between. The length of the CDR3 is 15 residues. The CDR3 sequence: CASSLKAVGDNEQFF. CDR3 bases: TGTGCCAGCAGCTTAAAAGCAGTGGGCGACAATGAGCAGTTCTTC.

The chain carries TRBV19 and TRBJ1-4; no reliable D call. Between the trimmed V and J ends, which lost 6 bases and 5 bases, there was a span of 13 bases. The V gene's germline CDR1 is LNHDA and CDR2 SQIVND (reference sequence). The CDR3 runs 14 residues. CDR3 residues: CASSPGSGNEKLFF. CDR3 DNA sequence: TGTGCCAGTAGCCCCGGGTCCGGCAATGAAAAACTGTTTTTT.

This clone was seen just once. The chain uses TRBV29-1 and TRBJ1-1; TRBD1 might be the D (6 bases). The CDR3 runs to 13 residues. Trimming took off 6 bases at V and 1 base at J, with 12 bases between the two ends. Germline V CDR1 and CDR2: SQVTM, ANQGSEA. The CDR3 protein is CSVLTGTNTEAFF. CDR3 nucleotides: TGCAGCGTACTCACAGGGACGAACACTGAAGCTTTCTTT.

The chain employs TRBV5-1 and TRBJ2-3; 7 nucleotides line up with TRBD1. The CDR3 loop spans 14 amino acids. After removal of 4 bases from V and 4 bases from J, the junction contained 6 bases not matched to a gene. Per the germline V gene, CDR1 is SGHRS and CDR2 is YFSETQ. The CDR3, as DNA: TGCGCCAGCAGCCGACGGGACAGAGCAGATACGCAGTATTTT. It yields the protein CASSRRDRADTQYF.

The chain recombines TRBV19 with TRBJ1-2, with a weak D call TRBD1 (6 bases). V was shortened by 4 bases and J by 4 bases, with 22 bases between the two germline ends. The CDR3 has 17 residues. Germline V gene lookup returns CDR1 LNHDA and CDR2 SQIVND (reference sequence). The CDR3 reads CASSSQWGGDASYGYTF. For the CDR3, the DNA is TGTGCCAGTAGTAGCCAATGGGGGGGCGACGCATCCTATGGCTACACCTTC.

The chain recombines TRBV5-4 with TRBJ2-1; D is possibly TRBD1 (7 bases). Germline V gene data show CDR1 as SGHNT and CDR2 as YYREEE (reference sequence). CDR3 length: 13 amino acids. Trimming stripped 4 bases from V and 8 bases from J, with 13 bases between. CDR3 residues: CASSGGTVDEQFF. The CDR3 bases are TGTGCCAGCAGCGGGGGGACAGTCGATGAGCAGTTCTTC.

The chain recombines TRBV7-8 with TRBJ1-4; D might be TRBD1 (6 bases). Trimming removed 5 bases at V and 10 bases at J, with 23 bases between. CDR1 is SGHVS, CDR2 FQNEAQ, per germline. The CDR3 runs 16 residues. CDR3 in DNA: TGTGCCAGCAGCAGCAAGACCCTAGGGACATCCGGAAAACTGTTTTTT. As protein: CASSSKTLGTSGKLFF.

V and J are TRBV29-1 and TRBJ2-5, with D perhaps TRBD1 (5 bases). Trimming removed 4 bases at V and 1 base at J, with 13 bases between. Germline V lookup: CDR1 SQVTM, CDR2 ANQGSEA. CDR3 length: 14 residues. DNA of the CDR3: TGCAGCGTTGTAGGGTTAAGGGGCCAAGAGACCCAGTACTTC. It encodes CSVVGLRGQETQYF.

The chain has TRBV6-6 and TRBJ1-1; D gene uncertain. Looked up from germline, CDR1 is MNHNY and CDR2 is SVGAGI (reference sequence). The CDR3 runs 13 residues. V was trimmed by 3 bases and J by 6 bases, leaving 11 bases between them. The CDR3 region is CASSYQEKAEAFF. The DNA for the CDR3 is TGTGCCAGCAGTTATCAGGAAAAGGCTGAAGCTTTCTTT.

The V and J genes are TRBV7-8 and TRBJ2-7, with TRBD1 matching 8 bases. V shed 1 base and J 5 bases; nucleotides not matched to a gene: 10. Germline V lookup: CDR1 SGHVS, CDR2 FQNEAQ. This CDR3 is built from 16 residues. CDR3 DNA sequence: TGTGCCAGCAGCTTAGTCCGGACAGGGATTCCCCACGAGCAGTACTTC. Encoded protein: CASSLVRTGIPHEQYF.

The V gene is TRBV7-6, the J gene TRBJ2-3; 9 bases fit TRBD2. The length of the CDR3 is 14 residues. The germline V gene has CDR1 SGHVS and CDR2 FNYEAQ. With 5 bases clipped from V and 3 bases from J, the junction kept 3 bases outside the gene matches. The CDR3 DNA reads TGTGCCAGCAGCCAAGGACTAGCGACAGATACGCAGTATTTT. It specifies CASSQGLATDTQYF.

The rearrangement joins TRBV29-1 to TRBJ2-2; D not certain. The germline V gene has CDR1 SQVTM and CDR2 ANQGSEA. V lost 4 bases to trimming and J lost 3 bases, with 9 bases between them. The CDR3 runs 13 residues. In nucleotides, the CDR3 is TGCAGCGTTGGCGACTTCTACACCGGGGAGCTGTTTTTT. Protein: CSVGDFYTGELFF.

The chain carries TRBV6-6 and TRBJ2-1; D may be TRBD2 (6 bases). V gave up 6 bases and J gave up 9 bases, with 21 bases separating them. This CDR3 contains 15 residues. Germline values: CDR1 MNHNY, CDR2 SVGAGI (reference sequence). The CDR3 region is CASRTVEGDTGEQFF. The CDR3 nucleotides read TGTGCCAGCAGGACCGTGGAGGGAGATACAGGTGAGCAGTTCTTC.

This chain connects TRBV7-9 to TRBJ2-1; TRBD1 matches at 10 bases. Losses at the gene ends were 5 bases for V and 6 bases for J; bases not matched to a gene: 7. The CDR3 consists of 15 residues. Per germline, CDR1 SEHNR and CDR2 FQNEAQ (reference sequence). The CDR3 protein is CASSPRDRGPNEQFF. The CDR3 region has the DNA TGTGCCAGCAGCCCCCGGGACAGGGGTCCCAATGAGCAGTTCTTC.

This sequence joins TRBV14 and TRBJ1-1; tentative D call: TRBD1 (5 bases). V lost 2 bases, J lost 1 base, and 8 bases lay in between. Per the germline V gene, CDR1 is SGHDN and CDR2 is FVKESK. The CDR3 is 14 amino acids. CDR3 region: CASSQTGANTEAFF. The CDR3 DNA reads as TGTGCCAGCAGCCAAACAGGCGCGAACACTGAAGCTTTCTTT.

This chain links TRBV30 with TRBJ1-6; 10 bases map to TRBD1. Germline lookup yields CDR1 GTSNPN and CDR2 SVGIG (reference sequence). J gave up 6 bases and V 0 bases, and 8 bases lay outside the gene matches. CDR3 size: 17 residues. CDR3 in DNA: TGTGCCTGGAGTGTACGGGGACAGGGGATACTTAATTCACCCCTCCACTTT. Its protein is CAWSVRGQGILNSPLHF.

Here the CDR3 reads CASSLGQPYEQYF. The CDR3 DNA reads as TGTGCCAGCAGCTTGGGACAGCCCTACGAGCAGTACTTC. The chain recombines TRBV7-2 with TRBJ2-7; 7 bases are shared with TRBD1. This CDR3 spans 13 amino acids. Germline assignment: CDR1 SGHTA and CDR2 FQGNSA. V lost 3 bases to trimming and J lost 2 bases; unmatched junction nucleotides: 1. Full variable domain (remainder filled in from reference TRBV7-2 and TRBJ2-7): GAGVSQSPSNKVTEKGKDVELRCDPISGHTALYWYRQSLGQGLEFLIYFQGNSAPDKSGLPSDRFSAERTGGSVSTLTIQRTQQEDSAVYLCASSLGQPYEQYFGPGTRLTVT.

J is TRBJ1-2 and V is TRBV29-1, with D possibly matching TRBD1 (6 bases). Trimming shortened V by 4 bases and J by 6 bases, and 15 bases separated the two germline ends. Germline CDR1 is SQVTM and CDR2 is ANQGSEA. The CDR3 extends over 13 amino acids. DNA of the CDR3: TGCAGCGTTGGCGGGTCGGGGGGCAATGGCTACACCTTC. Protein sequence: CSVGGSGGNGYTF.

V is TRBV10-3 and J is TRBJ1-6, with 7 bases matching TRBD1. Germline V lookup: CDR1 ENHRY, CDR2 SYGVKD. The V gene end was trimmed by 6 bases and the J gene end by 7 bases; junction bases not matched to a gene: 9. The CDR3 runs to 15 residues. The CDR3 nucleotides are TGTGCCATCAGAACAGCCGGGACAGCGAATTCACCCCTCCACTTT. Encoded protein: CAIRTAGTANSPLHF.

J is TRBJ1-2 and V is TRBV4-3; D remains unclear. The CDR3 runs to 16 residues. The V end lost 0 bases, the J end lost 0 bases, and 11 bases lay between the germline ends. Germline CDR1 reads LGHNA; CDR2 reads YSLEER. The CDR3 nucleotides read TGCGCCAGCAGCCAAGAAGCGGGTTCGGCTAACTATGGCTACACCTTC. Amino acids: CASSQEAGSANYGYTF.

The chain is built from TRBV5-4 and TRBJ1-1, with 7 nucleotides matching TRBD1. V lost 4 bases to trimming and J lost 0 bases; unmatched junction nucleotides: 6. Germline CDR1 and CDR2: SGHNT and YYREEE (reference sequence). The CDR3 is 15 residues long. The CDR3 DNA reads TGTGCCAGCAGCCCGACGGGACAGATGAACACTGAAGCTTTCTTT. Amino acids: CASSPTGQMNTEAFF.

The rearrangement joins TRBV6-6 to TRBJ1-1; 7 bases map to TRBD1. CDR3 length equals 15 residues. CDR1 is MNHNY, CDR2 SVGAGI, per germline (reference sequence). V dropped 2 bases and J dropped 1; count of bases not matched to a gene: 4. In DNA, the CDR3 is TGTGCCAGCAGTTACAATCAGGGGGGGAACACTGAAGCTTTCTTT. This translates into CASSYNQGGNTEAFF.

The V and J genes are TRBV5-1 and TRBJ2-1; 8 nucleotides match TRBD1. This CDR3 has 15 residues. The germline V gene encodes CDR1 SGHRS and CDR2 YFSETQ. Losses at the gene ends were 2 bases for V and 9 bases for J; bases not matched to a gene: 10. The CDR3 region is CASSFTGQVDFEQFF. Written as DNA, the CDR3 is TGCGCCAGCAGCTTTACGGGACAGGTCGATTTTGAGCAGTTCTTC.

The V gene is TRBV6-1, the J gene TRBJ2-7; 7 bases match TRBD1. Germline assignment: CDR1 MNHNS and CDR2 SASEGT. V lost 5 bases to trimming and J lost 4 bases; unmatched junction nucleotides: 8. This CDR3 comprises 14 residues. CDR3 nucleotide sequence: TGTGCCAGCAGTTATGACAGGGATGGTTACGAGCAGTACTTC. Residues: CASSYDRDGYEQYF.

The V and J genes are TRBV30 and TRBJ1-2; 7 bases are a match to TRBD1. The CDR3 length is 14 residues. Germline values: CDR1 GTSNPN, CDR2 SVGIG (reference sequence). The V and J ends lost 0 bases and 7 bases, in that order; junction bases with no gene match: 8. CDR3 DNA: TGTGCCTGGAGTGTGGGGACAGATTCTGGTGGCTACACCTTC. Protein sequence: CAWSVGTDSGGYTF.